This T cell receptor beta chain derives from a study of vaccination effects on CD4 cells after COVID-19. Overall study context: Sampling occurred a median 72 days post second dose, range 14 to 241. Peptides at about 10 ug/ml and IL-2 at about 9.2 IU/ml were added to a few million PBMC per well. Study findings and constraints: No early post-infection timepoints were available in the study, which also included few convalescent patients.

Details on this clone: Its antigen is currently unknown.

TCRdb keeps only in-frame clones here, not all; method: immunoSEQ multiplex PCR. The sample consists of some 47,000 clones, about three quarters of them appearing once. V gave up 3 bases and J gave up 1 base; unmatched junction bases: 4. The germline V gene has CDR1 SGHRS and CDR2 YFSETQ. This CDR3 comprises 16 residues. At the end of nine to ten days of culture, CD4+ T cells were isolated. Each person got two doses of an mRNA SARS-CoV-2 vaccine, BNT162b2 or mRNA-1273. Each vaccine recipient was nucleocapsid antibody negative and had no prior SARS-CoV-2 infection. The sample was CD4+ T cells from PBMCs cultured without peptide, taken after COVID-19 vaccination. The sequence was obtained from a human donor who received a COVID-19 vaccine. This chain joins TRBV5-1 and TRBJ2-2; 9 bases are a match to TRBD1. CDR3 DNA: TGCGCCAGCAGCTCCCCGGGACAGGGGAACACCGGGGAGCTGTTTTTT. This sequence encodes CASSSPGQGNTGELFF.